The T cell receptor (beta chain) described here comes from a study of blood T cell repertoires in COVID-19. Across the whole study: Researchers got acute and convalescent COVID-19 samples from the United States, Italy and Spain. Sources were T cells, B-cell-depleted T cells, or PBMCs; the material itself was cDNA or gDNA.

Germline CDR1 and CDR2: ENHRY and SYGVKD. The CDR3 is 18 amino acids. The J segment lost 0 bases and the V segment lost 2 bases, leaving 8 bases of the junction unmatched. Per the authors' pipeline: Quantification of nucleated cells was approximated via reference gene primer amplification. The data were produced by immunoSEQ multiplex PCR, yet TCRdb's version contains in-frame clones alone and is incomplete. V and J calls and clone size come straight from that table; D and trimming were deduced from the DNA. Of hundreds of thousands of clones listed, approximately 79% are singletons. The TCR comes from a middle-aged woman with active or convalescent COVID-19. What was sequenced was peripheral blood. The gene calls are TRBV10-3 and TRBJ2-2; TRBD1 matches 8 bases. In nucleotides, the CDR3 is TGTGCCATCAGTGAGCCCGCCTACAGGGGGGCGAACACCGGGGAGCTGTTTTTT. This codes for CAISEPAYRGANTGELFF.